This T cell receptor (beta chain) was retrieved from a study of blood T cell repertoires in COVID-19. Study-wide background: The cDNA or gDNA used as material had been derived from T cells, B-cell-depleted T cells, or PBMCs.

Libraries were prepared by immunoSEQ multiplex PCR; TCRdb keeps only in-frame clonotypes and omits some of them. Of some 390,000 clones in the sample, 80% to 90% were seen once. The TCR originated in a woman aged 55 to 70 with COVID-19, enrolled during active disease. The sample comprised peripheral blood.

The CDR3 here is CAWSVHRVETQYF. The DNA of the CDR3 is TGTGCCTGGAGTGTACACAGGGTCGAGACCCAGTACTTC. The chain uses TRBV30 and TRBJ2-5, with D possibly TRBD1 on 6 matching bases. The germline V and J ends were trimmed by 0 bases and 5 bases, with 10 bases remaining between them. CDR1 is GTSNPN, CDR2 SVGIG, per germline (reference sequence). This CDR3 has 13 residues.